Each of the 21 T cell receptor beta chains below was sequenced from the same sample in a study of cytomegalovirus exposure and HLA in healthy donors. The PCR employed 60 Vbeta primers together with 13 Jbeta primers. The data were produced by immunoSEQ multiplex PCR, yet TCRdb's version contains in-frame clones alone and is incomplete. The profile shows roughly 100,000 clones, over 70% of them singletons. Sequenced sample: PBMCs. The receptors here all came from a male donor in good health and CMV-seropositive.

The chain combines TRBV28 with TRBJ2-5; 10 positions agree with TRBD2. This CDR3 has 13 amino acids. CDR1 and CDR2 (germline): MDHEN, SYDVKM. Trimming took 6 bases from V and 2 from J; bases not matched to a gene: 0. CDR3 in DNA: TGTGCCAGCAGACTAGCGGGGCAAGAGACCCAGTACTTC. It yields the protein CASRLAGQETQYF.

This chain joins TRBV14 and TRBJ2-1, with TRBD2 identical over 13 bases. This CDR3 has 20 residues. With 1 base clipped from V and 4 bases from J, the junction kept 13 bases outside the gene matches. Per the germline V gene, CDR1 is SGHDN and CDR2 is FVKESK. The CDR3 loop is CASSQGGKGTSGRVYNEQFF. CDR3 nucleotides: TGTGCCAGCAGCCAAGGGGGCAAAGGAACTAGCGGGAGGGTGTACAATGAGCAGTTCTTC.

The chain recombines TRBV15 with TRBJ2-7; tentatively, D is TRBD1 (6 bases). Trimming took 4 bases from V and 2 from J, leaving 18 bases between them. The CDR3 runs to 16 residues. CDR1 and CDR2 from the germline V gene are LNHNV and YYDKDF (reference sequence). For the CDR3, the DNA is TGTGCCACCAGCATAAACTCAGGGGCAGGGGCCTACGAGCAGTACTTC. Encoded protein: CATSINSGAGAYEQYF.

The chain has TRBV7-8 and TRBJ1-2; 10 positions agree with TRBD1. The germline V gene encodes CDR1 SGHVS and CDR2 FQNEAQ. The V segment lost 5 bases and the J segment 5 bases; nucleotides outside the gene matches: 5. The CDR3 sequence is 14 residues long. The CDR3 loop is CASSKTGQGYGYTF. CDR3 nucleotides: TGTGCCAGCAGCAAGACGGGACAGGGGTATGGCTACACCTTC.

This chain links TRBV9 with TRBJ2-7; 9 bases map to TRBD1. Germline CDR1 SGDLS, CDR2 YYNGEE. This CDR3 spans 14 amino acids. V lost 3 bases and J lost 3; bases outside the gene matches: 4. CDR3 nucleotides: TGTGCCAGCAGCGCGGGACAGGGTGACTACGAGCAGTACTTC. Translation gives CASSAGQGDYEQYF.

CDR3 region: CASSFTGGMYEQYF. CDR3 DNA sequence: TGTGCCAGCAGCTTTACGGGGGGAATGTACGAGCAGTACTTC. J is TRBJ2-7 and V is TRBV7-9; 7 bases match TRBD2. This CDR3 contains 14 residues. Germline assignment: CDR1 SEHNR and CDR2 FQNEAQ (reference sequence). The V gene end was trimmed by 3 bases and the J gene end by 4 bases; junction bases not matched to a gene: 6.

The rearrangement links TRBV4-2 to TRBJ2-1; 10 bases fit TRBD2. The CDR3 spans 17 residues. In germline, CDR1 is LGHNA, CDR2 YNFKEQ. CDR3 coding DNA: TGTGCGACCCACCCTGCCGGGGCTAGCGGGGGTGTACATGAGCAGTTCTTC. As protein: CATHPAGASGGVHEQFF.

The chain links TRBV6-1 to TRBJ2-1; D is perhaps TRBD1 (5 bases). V was cut by 2 bases and J by 4 bases, with 12 bases left in between. CDR3 length equals 15 residues. Germline CDR1 MNHNS, CDR2 SASEGT. The CDR3 DNA sequence: TGTGCCAGCAGTGAACCCGCTACAGGTTACAATGAGCAGTTCTTC. Its translation is CASSEPATGYNEQFF.

The J gene is TRBJ1-1, the V gene TRBV15, with 7 bases identical to TRBD1. The CDR3 totals 17 residues. V dropped 6 bases and J dropped 4; count of bases not matched to a gene: 17. The germline gives CDR1 LNHNV, CDR2 YYDKDF (reference sequence). CDR3 nucleotides: TGTGCCACCAGTAAGAGAGGCGGTACAGGGGTTGCCACTGAAGCTTTCTTT. Residues: CATSKRGGTGVATEAFF.

This rearrangement joins TRBV6-4 to TRBJ2-1; 8 positions match TRBD1. CDR1 and CDR2 from the germline V gene are MRHNA and SNTAGT. The CDR3 runs to 15 residues. Unmatched junction bases numbered 8, after V lost 5 bases and J lost 5 bases. CDR3 bases: TGTGCCAGCAGTATTCAGGGGGCCGGGAACAATGAGCAGTTCTTC. This codes for CASSIQGAGNNEQFF.

This clone was picked up a small number of times. The chain carries TRBV11-3 and TRBJ2-5, with 15 bases aligning to TRBD2. The V segment lost 6 bases and the J segment 5 bases; nucleotides outside the gene matches: 4. This CDR3 has 15 residues. Germline V gene lookup returns CDR1 SGHNT and CDR2 YENEEA. As DNA, the CDR3 is TGTGCCAGCAGTCGGGGACTAGCGGGAGGTGAGACCCAGTACTTC. This encodes CASSRGLAGGETQYF. Supplemented by reference TRBV11-3 and TRBJ2-5, the full variable domain reads EAGVVQSPRYKIIEKKQPVAFWCNPISGHNTLYWYLQNLGQGPELLIRYENEEAVDDSQLPKDRFSAERLKGVDSTLKIQPAELGDSAVYLCASSRGLAGGETQYFGPGTRLLVL.

The rearrangement joins TRBV5-5 to TRBJ2-7, with TRBD1 matching 12 bases. Germline CDR1 and CDR2: SGHKS and YYEKEE (reference sequence). The CDR3 is 15 residues long. The ends lost 4 bases at V and 4 bases at J; junction bases unmatched: 6. The CDR3 protein is CASSLGGQGAYEQYF. CDR3 DNA: TGTGCCAGCAGCCTCGGGGGACAGGGGGCATACGAGCAGTACTTC.

The CDR3 spells CASSETGQGHYGYTF. CDR3 sequence (DNA): TGTGCCAGCAGCGAGACGGGACAGGGCCACTATGGCTACACCTTC. J is TRBJ1-2 and V is TRBV9, with 9 bases matching TRBD1. V was pared by 3 bases and J by 3 bases, with 6 bases of the junction left unmatched. The CDR3 extends over 15 amino acids. In germline, CDR1 is SGDLS, CDR2 YYNGEE.

This clone was counted a few times. The rearrangement uses TRBV28 and TRBJ2-7; D possibly corresponds to TRBD1 (6 bases). Per the germline V gene, CDR1 is MDHEN and CDR2 is SYDVKM. The CDR3 has 14 residues. Trimming stripped 6 bases from V and 3 bases from J, with 15 bases between. The CDR3 DNA sequence: TGTGCCAGCAGGACCCTGGGCAGGGGCTACGAGCAGTACTTC. Amino acid sequence: CASRTLGRGYEQYF.

This clone has more than one count but fewer than ten. The chain couples TRBV15 to TRBJ2-3; 10 bases line up with TRBD2. V lost 5 bases and J lost 1; bases outside the gene matches: 6. Germline CDR1 is LNHNV and CDR2 is YYDKDF (reference sequence). The CDR3 length is 16 residues. The chain's CDR3 is CATSLTSGEGTDTQYF. Here the CDR3 DNA reads TGTGCCACCAGCCTTACTAGCGGGGAAGGCACAGATACGCAGTATTTT.

The chain is built from TRBV7-2 and TRBJ2-1; 10 bases agree with TRBD2. The CDR3 spans 16 residues. CDR1 is SGHTA, CDR2 FQGNSA, per germline. Trimming removed 5 bases from V and 10 bases from J; junction bases left unmatched: 14. The CDR3 loop reads CASSQNAGLAPVEQFF. CDR3 in DNA: TGTGCCAGCAGCCAAAATGCGGGACTAGCGCCCGTCGAGCAGTTCTTC.

The V gene is TRBV29-1, the J gene TRBJ2-2, with TRBD2 matching over 7 bases. Germline CDR1 and CDR2: SQVTM and ANQGSEA. The V gene end was trimmed by 6 bases and the J gene end by 7 bases; junction bases not matched to a gene: 11. The CDR3 runs 14 residues. DNA of the CDR3: TGCAGCGTCGCAGCGGGACTTGCCTACGGGGAGCTGTTTTTT. It codes for CSVAAGLAYGELFF.

The chain has TRBV6-5 and TRBJ2-2; 9 bases align to TRBD1. Looked up from germline, CDR1 is MNHEY and CDR2 is SVGAGI. The CDR3 has 15 residues. J lost 4 bases, V lost 6 bases, and 6 bases had no gene match. As DNA, the CDR3 is TGTGCCAGCAGCCCTGACAGGGGGATCACCGGGGAGCTGTTTTTT. This codes for CASSPDRGITGELFF.

The rearrangement links TRBV28 to TRBJ1-1, with D perhaps matching TRBD1 (6 bases). Trimming stripped 6 bases from V and 4 bases from J, with 15 bases between. This CDR3 has 14 amino acids. The germline V gene encodes CDR1 MDHEN and CDR2 SYDVKM. CDR3 bases: TGTGCCAGCAGAACCGGGCCAGGGGCCACTGAAGCTTTCTTT. Protein: CASRTGPGATEAFF.

V usage is TRBV4-1 and J usage is TRBJ2-7, with a possible D match to TRBD1 (8 bases). The CDR3 spans 16 residues. Trimming took off 4 bases at V and 3 bases at J, with 19 bases between the two ends. The germline CDR1 and CDR2 sequences are MGHRA and YSYEKL. The chain's CDR3 is CASSRNTGGDSYEQYF. The CDR3 bases are TGCGCCAGCAGCCGGAATACAGGGGGGGATAGCTACGAGCAGTACTTC.

The rearrangement uses TRBV7-2 and TRBJ1-5, with a tentative D call TRBD1 (5 bases). This CDR3 has 13 residues. In germline, CDR1 is SGHTA, CDR2 FQGNSA. V lost 5 bases and J lost 6, with 11 bases in between. This chain's CDR3 is CASSAQGGQPQHF. As DNA, the CDR3 is TGTGCCAGCAGCGCCCAGGGAGGTCAGCCCCAGCATTTT.